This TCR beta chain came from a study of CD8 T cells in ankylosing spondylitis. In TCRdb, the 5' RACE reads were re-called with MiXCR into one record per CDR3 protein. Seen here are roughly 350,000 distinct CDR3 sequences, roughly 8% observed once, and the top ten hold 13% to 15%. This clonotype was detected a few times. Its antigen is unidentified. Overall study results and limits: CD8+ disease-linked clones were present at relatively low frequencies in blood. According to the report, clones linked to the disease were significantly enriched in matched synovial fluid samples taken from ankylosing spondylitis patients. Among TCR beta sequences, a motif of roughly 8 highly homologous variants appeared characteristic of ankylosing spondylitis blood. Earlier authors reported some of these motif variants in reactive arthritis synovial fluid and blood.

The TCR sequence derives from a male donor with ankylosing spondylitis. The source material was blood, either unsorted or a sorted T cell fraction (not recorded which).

The CDR3 loop is CSVGDFRGQPQHF. The DNA for the CDR3 is TGCAGCGTGGGGGACTTTCGGGGGCAGCCCCAGCATTTT. The gene calls are TRBV29-1 and TRBJ1-5, with D possibly being TRBD1 (5 bases). Looked up from germline, CDR1 is SQVTM and CDR2 is ANQGSEA. The CDR3 has 13 residues. Trimming pared 6 bases from V and 7 bases from J, leaving 16 bases between.